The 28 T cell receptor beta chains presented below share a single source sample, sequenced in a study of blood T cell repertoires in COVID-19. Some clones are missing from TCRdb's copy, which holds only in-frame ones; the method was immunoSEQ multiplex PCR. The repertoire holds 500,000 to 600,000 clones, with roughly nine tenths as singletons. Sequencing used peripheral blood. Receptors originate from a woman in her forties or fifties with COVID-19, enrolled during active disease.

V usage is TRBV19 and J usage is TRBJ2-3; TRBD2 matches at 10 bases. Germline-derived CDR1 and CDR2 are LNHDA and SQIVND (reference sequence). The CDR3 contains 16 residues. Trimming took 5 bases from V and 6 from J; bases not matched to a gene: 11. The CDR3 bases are TGTGCCAGTAGTGTTGAAGCGGGGGGGCCGGTTGATACGCAGTATTTT. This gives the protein CASSVEAGGPVDTQYF.

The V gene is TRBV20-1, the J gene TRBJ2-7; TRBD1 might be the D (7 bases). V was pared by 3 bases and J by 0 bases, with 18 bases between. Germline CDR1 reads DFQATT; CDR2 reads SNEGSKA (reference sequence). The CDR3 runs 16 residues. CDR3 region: CSASRSAGGNSYEQYF. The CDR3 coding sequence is TGCAGTGCTAGTAGGTCAGCAGGGGGGAACTCCTACGAGCAGTACTTC.

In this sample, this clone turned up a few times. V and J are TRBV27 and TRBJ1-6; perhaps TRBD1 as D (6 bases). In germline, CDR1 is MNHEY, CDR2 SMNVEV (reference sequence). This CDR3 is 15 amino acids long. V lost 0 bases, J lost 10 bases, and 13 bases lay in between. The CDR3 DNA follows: TGTGCCAGCAGTTTATCGGCAGGGGAAGGGTCACCCCTCCACTTT. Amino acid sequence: CASSLSAGEGSPLHF.

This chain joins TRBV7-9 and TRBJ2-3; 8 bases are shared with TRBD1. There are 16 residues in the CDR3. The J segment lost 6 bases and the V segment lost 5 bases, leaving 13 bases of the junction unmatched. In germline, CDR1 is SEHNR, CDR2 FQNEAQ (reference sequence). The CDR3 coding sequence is TGTGCCAGCAGCCCCGCCGGGACAGGAGTTTCGGATACGCAGTATTTT. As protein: CASSPAGTGVSDTQYF.

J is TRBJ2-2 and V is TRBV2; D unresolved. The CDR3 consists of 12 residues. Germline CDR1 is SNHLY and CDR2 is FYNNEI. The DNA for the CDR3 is TGTGCTCTCTACGGGAACACCGGGGAGCTGTTTTTT. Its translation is CALYGNTGELFF.

The CDR3 DNA is TGTGCCAGCAGTTACTCGAGGACAGACTACGAGCAGTACTTC. Protein product: CASSYSRTDYEQYF. The chain is built from TRBV6-5 and TRBJ2-7, with D perhaps TRBD1 (6 bases). Trimming removed 0 bases from V and 3 bases from J, with 9 bases in between. This CDR3 is 14 amino acids long. Germline loops: CDR1 MNHEY, CDR2 SVGAGI.

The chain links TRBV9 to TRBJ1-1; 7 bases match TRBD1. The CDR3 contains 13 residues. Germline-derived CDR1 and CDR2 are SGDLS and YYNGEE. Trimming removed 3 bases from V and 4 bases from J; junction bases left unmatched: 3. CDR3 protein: CASSDRGTTEAFF. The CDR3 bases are TGTGCCAGCAGCGACAGGGGCACCACTGAAGCTTTCTTT.

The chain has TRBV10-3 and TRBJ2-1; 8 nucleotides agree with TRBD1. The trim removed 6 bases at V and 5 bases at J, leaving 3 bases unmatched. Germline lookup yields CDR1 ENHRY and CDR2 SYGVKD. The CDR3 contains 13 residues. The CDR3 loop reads CAIRYRGDNEQFF. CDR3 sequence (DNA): TGTGCCATCAGATACAGGGGGGACAATGAGCAGTTCTTC.

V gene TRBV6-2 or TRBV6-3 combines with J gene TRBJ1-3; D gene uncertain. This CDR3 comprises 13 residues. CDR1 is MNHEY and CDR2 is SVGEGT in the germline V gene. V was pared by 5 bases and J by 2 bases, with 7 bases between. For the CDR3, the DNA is TGTGCCAGCAGTAGGACTCCTGGAAACACCATATATTTT. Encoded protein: CASSRTPGNTIYF.

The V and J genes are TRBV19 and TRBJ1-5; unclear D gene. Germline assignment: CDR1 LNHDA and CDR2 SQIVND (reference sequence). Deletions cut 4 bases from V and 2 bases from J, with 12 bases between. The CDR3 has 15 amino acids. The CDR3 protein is CASSKQTSGNQPQHF. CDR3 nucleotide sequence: TGTGCCAGTAGTAAACAGACCTCGGGCAATCAGCCCCAGCATTTT.

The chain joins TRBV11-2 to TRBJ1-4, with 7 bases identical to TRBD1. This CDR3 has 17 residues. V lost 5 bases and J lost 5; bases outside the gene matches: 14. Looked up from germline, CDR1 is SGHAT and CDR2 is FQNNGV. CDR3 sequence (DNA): TGTGCCAGCAGCCCCGGCCCGTACAGGGGTGAGAATGAAAAACTGTTTTTT. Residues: CASSPGPYRGENEKLFF. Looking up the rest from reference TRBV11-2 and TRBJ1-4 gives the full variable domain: EAGVAQSPRYKIIEKRQSVAFWCNPISGHATLYWYQQILGQGPKLLIQFQNNGVVDDSQLPKDRFSAERLKGVDSTLKIQPAKLEDSAVYLCASSPGPYRGENEKLFFGSGTQLSVL.

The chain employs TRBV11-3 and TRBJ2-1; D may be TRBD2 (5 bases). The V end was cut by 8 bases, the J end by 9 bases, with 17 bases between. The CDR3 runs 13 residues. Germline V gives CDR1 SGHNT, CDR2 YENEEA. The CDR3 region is CASSAGGVSEQFF. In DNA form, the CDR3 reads TGTGCCAGCTCCGCGGGCGGCGTAAGTGAGCAGTTCTTC.

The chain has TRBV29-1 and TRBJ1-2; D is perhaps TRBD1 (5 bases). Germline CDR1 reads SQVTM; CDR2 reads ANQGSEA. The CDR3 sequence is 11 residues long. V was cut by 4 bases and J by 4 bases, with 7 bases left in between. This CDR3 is CSVGQSYGYTF. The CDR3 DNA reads TGCAGCGTTGGACAGTCCTATGGCTACACCTTC.

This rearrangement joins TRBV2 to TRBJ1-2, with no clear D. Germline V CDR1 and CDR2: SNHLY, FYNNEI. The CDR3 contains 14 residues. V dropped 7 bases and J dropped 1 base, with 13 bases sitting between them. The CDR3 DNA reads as TGTGCCAGCAAGCAGGCAGTCCATAACTATGGCTACACCTTC. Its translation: CASKQAVHNYGYTF.

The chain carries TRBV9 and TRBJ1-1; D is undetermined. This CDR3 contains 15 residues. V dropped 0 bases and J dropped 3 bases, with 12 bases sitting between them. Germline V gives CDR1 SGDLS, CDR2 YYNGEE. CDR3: CASSVEPLGDTEAFF. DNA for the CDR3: TGTGCCAGCAGCGTAGAGCCTCTCGGGGACACTGAAGCTTTCTTT.

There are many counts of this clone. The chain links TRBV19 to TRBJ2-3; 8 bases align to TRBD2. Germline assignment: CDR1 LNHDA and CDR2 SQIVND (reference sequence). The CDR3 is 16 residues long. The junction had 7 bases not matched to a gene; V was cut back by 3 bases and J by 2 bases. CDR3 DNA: TGTGCCAGTAGTATGAGTGGGCGGGGGGCCACAGATACGCAGTATTTT. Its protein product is CASSMSGRGATDTQYF.

This CDR3 is CASSQLGNFYNEQFF. The CDR3 bases are TGTGCCAGCAGCCAACTAGGTAACTTTTACAATGAGCAGTTCTTC. V usage is TRBV4-2 and J usage is TRBJ2-1; D call uncertain. V was shortened by 2 bases and J by 4 bases, with 12 bases between the two germline ends. The CDR3 totals 15 residues. Germline V gene data show CDR1 as LGHNA and CDR2 as YNFKEQ.

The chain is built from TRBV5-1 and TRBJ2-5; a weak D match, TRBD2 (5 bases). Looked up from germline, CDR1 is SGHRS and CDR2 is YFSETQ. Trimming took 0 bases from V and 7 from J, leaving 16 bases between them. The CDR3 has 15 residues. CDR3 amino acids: CASSLVSTSEGTQYF. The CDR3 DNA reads TGCGCCAGCAGCTTGGTTAGCACCTCAGAGGGGACCCAGTACTTC.

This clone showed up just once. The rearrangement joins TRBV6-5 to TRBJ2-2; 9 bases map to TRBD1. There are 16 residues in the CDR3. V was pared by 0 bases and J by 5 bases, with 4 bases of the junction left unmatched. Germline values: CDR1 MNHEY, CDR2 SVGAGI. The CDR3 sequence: CASSYSPTGGTGELFF. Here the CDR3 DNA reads TGTGCCAGCAGTTACTCACCGACAGGGGGGACCGGGGAGCTGTTTTTT.

DNA for the CDR3: TGTGCTAGTGCCTCCCGGGGACAGCCGAACACTGAAGCTTTCTTT. Amino acid sequence: CASASRGQPNTEAFF. This sequence joins TRBV12-5 and TRBJ1-1; TRBD1 agrees at 7 bases. Trimming removed 7 bases from V and 1 base from J; junction bases left unmatched: 9. The length of the CDR3 is 15 residues. Germline V CDR1 and CDR2: LGHNT, FRNRAP.

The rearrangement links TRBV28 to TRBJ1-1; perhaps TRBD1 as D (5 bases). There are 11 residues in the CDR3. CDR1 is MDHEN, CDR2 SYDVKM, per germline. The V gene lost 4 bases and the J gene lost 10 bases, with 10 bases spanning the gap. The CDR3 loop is CASSYDSRAFF. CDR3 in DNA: TGTGCCAGCAGTTATGACAGTAGAGCTTTCTTT.

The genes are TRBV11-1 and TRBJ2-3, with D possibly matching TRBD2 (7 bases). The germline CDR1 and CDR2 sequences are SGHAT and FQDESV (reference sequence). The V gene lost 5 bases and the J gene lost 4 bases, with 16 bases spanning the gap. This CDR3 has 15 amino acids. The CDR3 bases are TGTGCCAGCAGCCCACGGCGGGGGCCGGCAGATACGCAGTATTTT. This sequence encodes CASSPRRGPADTQYF.

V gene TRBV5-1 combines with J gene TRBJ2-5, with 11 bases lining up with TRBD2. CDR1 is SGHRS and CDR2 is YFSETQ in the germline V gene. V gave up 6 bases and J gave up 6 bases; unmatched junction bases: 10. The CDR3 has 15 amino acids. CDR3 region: CASTSGTSGIQTQYF. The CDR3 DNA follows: TGCGCCAGCACCTCTGGGACTAGCGGCATACAGACCCAGTACTTC.

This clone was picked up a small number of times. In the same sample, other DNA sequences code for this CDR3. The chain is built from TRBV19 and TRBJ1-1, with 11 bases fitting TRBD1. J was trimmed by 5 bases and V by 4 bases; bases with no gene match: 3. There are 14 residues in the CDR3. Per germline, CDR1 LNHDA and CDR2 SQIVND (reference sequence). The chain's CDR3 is CASSRDRGSTEAFF. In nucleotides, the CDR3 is TGTGCCAGTAGTAGGGACAGGGGGAGTACTGAAGCTTTCTTT.

The CDR3 sequence is CASSRGGYEQFF. The CDR3 DNA reads as TGTGCCAGCAGTAGGGGAGGTTATGAGCAGTTCTTC. The chain is built from TRBV28 and TRBJ2-1; D is possibly TRBD2 (6 bases). There are 12 residues in the CDR3. Trimming took 5 bases from V and 8 from J, leaving 10 bases between them. CDR1 is MDHEN, CDR2 SYDVKM, per germline. Drawing the rest from reference TRBV28 and TRBJ2-1, the complete variable domain is DVKVTQSSRYLVKRTGEKVFLECVQDMDHENMFWYRQDPGLGLRLIYFSYDVKMKEKGDIPEGYSVSREKKERFSLILESASTNQTSMYLCASSRGGYEQFFGPGTRLTVL.

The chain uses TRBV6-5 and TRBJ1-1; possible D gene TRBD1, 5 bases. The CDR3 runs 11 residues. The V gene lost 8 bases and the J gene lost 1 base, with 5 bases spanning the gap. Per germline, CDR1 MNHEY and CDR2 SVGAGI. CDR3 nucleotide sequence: TGTGCCAGCGACAGGAACACTGAAGCTTTCTTT. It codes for CASDRNTEAFF.

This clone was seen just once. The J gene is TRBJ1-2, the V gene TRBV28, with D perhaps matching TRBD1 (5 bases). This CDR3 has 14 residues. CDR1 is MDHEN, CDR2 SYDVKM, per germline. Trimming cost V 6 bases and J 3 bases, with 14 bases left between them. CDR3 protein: CASSSQGRDYGYTF. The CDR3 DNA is TGTGCCAGCAGCTCTCAAGGCAGGGACTATGGCTACACCTTC.

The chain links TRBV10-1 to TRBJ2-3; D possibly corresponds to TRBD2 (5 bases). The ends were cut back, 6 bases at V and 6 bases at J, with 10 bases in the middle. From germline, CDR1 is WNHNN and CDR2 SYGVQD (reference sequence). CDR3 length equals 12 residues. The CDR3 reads CASRGTRDTQYF. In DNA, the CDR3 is TGCGCCAGCAGGGGAACTAGGGATACGCAGTATTTT.